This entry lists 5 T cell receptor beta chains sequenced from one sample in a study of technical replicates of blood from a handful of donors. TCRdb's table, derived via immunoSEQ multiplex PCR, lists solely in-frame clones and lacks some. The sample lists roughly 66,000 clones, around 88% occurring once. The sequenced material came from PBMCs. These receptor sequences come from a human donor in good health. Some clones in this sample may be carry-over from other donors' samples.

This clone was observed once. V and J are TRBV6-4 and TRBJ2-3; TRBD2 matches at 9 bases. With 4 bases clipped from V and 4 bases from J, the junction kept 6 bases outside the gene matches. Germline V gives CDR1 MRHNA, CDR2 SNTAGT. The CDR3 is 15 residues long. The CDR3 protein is CASSASGGLSDTQYF. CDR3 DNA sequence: TGTGCCAGCAGTGCGAGCGGGGGGTTGTCAGATACGCAGTATTTT.

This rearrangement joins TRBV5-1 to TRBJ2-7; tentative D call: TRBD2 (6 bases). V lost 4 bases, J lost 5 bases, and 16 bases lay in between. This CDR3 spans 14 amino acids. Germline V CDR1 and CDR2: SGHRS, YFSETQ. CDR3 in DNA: TGCGCCAGCAGCCCACGGACTACCAAAGACGAGCAGTACTTC. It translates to CASSPRTTKDEQYF.

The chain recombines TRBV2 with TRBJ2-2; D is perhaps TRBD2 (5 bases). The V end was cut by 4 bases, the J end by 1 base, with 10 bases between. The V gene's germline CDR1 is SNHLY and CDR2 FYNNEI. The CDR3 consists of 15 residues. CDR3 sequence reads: CASSVEGLNTGELFF. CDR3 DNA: TGTGCCAGCAGTGTCGAGGGTCTGAACACCGGGGAGCTGTTTTTT.

The CDR3 is CAISPGTSGRLIDEQFF. The CDR3 bases are TGTGCCATCAGCCCCGGGACTAGCGGGAGACTAATCGATGAGCAGTTCTTC. This chain uses TRBV10-3 with TRBJ2-1; TRBD2 matches at 14 bases. In germline, CDR1 is ENHRY, CDR2 SYGVKD. The trim removed 6 bases at V and 8 bases at J, leaving 12 bases unmatched. The CDR3 loop spans 17 amino acids.

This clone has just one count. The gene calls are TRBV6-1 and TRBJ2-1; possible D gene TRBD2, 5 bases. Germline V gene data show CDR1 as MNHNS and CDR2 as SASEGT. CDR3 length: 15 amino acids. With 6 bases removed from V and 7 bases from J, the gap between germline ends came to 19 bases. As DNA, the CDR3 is TGTGCCAGCAGCAAAGTTATGAGGGTACGGAATGAGCAGTTCTTC. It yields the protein CASSKVMRVRNEQFF.